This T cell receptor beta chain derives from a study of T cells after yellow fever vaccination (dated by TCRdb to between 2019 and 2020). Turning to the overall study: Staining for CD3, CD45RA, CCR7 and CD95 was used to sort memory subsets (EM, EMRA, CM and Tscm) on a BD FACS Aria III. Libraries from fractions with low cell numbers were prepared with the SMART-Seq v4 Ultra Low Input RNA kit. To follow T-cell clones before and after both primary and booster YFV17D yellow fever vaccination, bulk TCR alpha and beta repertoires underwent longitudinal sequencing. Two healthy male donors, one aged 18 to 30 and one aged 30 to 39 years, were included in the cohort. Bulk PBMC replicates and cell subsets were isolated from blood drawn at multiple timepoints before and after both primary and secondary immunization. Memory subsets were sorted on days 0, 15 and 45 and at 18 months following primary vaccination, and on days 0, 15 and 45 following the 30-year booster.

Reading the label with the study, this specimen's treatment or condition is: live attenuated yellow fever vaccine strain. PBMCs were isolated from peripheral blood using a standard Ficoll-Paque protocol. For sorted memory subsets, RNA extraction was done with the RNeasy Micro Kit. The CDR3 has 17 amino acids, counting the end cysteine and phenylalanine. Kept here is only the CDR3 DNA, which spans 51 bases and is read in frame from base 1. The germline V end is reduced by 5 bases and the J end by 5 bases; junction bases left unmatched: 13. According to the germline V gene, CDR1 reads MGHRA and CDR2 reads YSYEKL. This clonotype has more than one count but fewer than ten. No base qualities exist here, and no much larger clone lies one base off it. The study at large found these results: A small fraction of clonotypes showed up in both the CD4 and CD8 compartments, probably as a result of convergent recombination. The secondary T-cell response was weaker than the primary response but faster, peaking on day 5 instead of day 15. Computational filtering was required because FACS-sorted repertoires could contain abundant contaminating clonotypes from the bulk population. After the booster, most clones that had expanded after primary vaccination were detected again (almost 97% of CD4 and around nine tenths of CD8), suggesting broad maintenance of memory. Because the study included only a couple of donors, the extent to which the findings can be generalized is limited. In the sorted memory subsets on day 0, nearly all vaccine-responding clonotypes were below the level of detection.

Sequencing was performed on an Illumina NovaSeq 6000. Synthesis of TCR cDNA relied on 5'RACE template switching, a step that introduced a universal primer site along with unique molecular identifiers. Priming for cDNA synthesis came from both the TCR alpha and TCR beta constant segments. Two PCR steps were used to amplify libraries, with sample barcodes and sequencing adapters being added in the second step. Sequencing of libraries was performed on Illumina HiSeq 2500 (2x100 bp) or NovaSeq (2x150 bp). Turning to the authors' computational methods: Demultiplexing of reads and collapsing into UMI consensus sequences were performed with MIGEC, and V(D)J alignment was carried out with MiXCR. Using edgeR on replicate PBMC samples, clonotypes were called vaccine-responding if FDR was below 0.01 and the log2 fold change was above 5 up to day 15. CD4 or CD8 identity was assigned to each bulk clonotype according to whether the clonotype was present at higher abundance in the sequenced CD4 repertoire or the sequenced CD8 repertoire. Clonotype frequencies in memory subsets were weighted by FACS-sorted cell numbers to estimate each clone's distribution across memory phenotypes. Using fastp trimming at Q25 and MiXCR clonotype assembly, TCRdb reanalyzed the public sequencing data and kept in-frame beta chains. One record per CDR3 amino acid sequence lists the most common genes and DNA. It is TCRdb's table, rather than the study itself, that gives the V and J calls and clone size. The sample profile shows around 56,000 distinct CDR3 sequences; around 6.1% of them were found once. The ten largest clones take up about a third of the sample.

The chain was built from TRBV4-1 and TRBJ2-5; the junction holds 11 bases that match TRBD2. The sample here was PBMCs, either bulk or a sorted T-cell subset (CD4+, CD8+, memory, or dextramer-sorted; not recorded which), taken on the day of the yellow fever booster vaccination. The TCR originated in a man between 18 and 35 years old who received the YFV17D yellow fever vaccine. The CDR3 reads CASSVYSGTSGKETQYF. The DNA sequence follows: TGCGCCAGCAGCGTGTACAGCGGGACTAGCGGAAAGGAGACCCAGTACTTC.